Shown below are 2 T cell receptor beta chains from a single sample sequenced in a study of Ad26.COV2.S vaccination and SARS-CoV-2 variants. Treatment in this sample: roughly 19 received Ad26.COV2.S at low or high dose, single or two shots; a few received placebo; per-sample allocation not given. Repertoires come from day 63 after the first vaccine or placebo injection. Some clones are missing from TCRdb's copy, which holds only in-frame ones; the method was immunoSEQ multiplex PCR. The sample has roughly 680,000 clones, 70% to 90% seen once. The sequencing here drew on peripheral blood, taken in a trial of Ad26.COV2.S vaccine versus placebo. These receptors were collected from a person aged 18-60 years who received the Ad26.COV2.S COVID-19 vaccine or a placebo.

The chain links TRBV7-9 to TRBJ2-1; D unresolved. The CDR3 is 15 residues long. Trimming removed 0 bases at V and 8 bases at J, with 14 bases between. Germline V lookup: CDR1 SEHNR, CDR2 FQNEAQ (reference sequence). The CDR3 here is CASSLALGPPHEQFF. In nucleotides, the CDR3 is TGTGCCAGCAGCTTAGCGTTGGGCCCGCCCCATGAGCAGTTCTTC.

The V and J genes are TRBV27 and TRBJ2-1, with D possibly being TRBD1 (5 bases). Germline assignment: CDR1 MNHEY and CDR2 SMNVEV (reference sequence). This CDR3 region has 14 residues. The V end lost 7 bases, the J end lost 3 bases, and 13 bases lay between the germline ends. CDR3 bases: TGTGCCAGCAATCAACAGGACCACTACAATGAGCAGTTCTTC. Its translation: CASNQQDHYNEQFF.